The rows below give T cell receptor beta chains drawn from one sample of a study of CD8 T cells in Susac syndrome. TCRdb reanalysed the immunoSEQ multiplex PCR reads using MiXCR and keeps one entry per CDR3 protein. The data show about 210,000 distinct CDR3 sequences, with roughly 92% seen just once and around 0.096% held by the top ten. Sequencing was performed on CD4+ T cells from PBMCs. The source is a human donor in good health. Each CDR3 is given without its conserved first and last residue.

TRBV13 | ASSLIVTEAF
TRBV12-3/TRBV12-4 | AIKSPGQTAYT
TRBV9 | ASSVGPGIYEQY
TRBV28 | ASRRGGGPSYEQY
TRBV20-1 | SARDGGVAKNIQY
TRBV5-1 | ASSLRGGVSYNEQF
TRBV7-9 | ASSLKGFKAF
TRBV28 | ASSLWGKGNEQY
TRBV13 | ASSLGGGSSNQPQH
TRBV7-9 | ASSLPTLNTEAF
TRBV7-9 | ASSLGEVYNEQF
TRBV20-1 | SARLDRTGTEAF
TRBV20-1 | SAPDRLAGDGYT
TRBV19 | ASSPLGPTVRQY
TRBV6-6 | ASSYSANQPQH
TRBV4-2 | ASSQDGPQVGGGEQF
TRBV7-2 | ASSGGISYNEQF
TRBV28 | AARDTLFNTEAF
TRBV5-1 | ASSRTVDNYGYT
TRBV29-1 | SAERSGGRREQY
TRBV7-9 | ASSLTHARADREEGYT
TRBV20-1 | SALQGAGSETQY
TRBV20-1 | SASRAGGGGYT
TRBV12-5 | ASGLESRIEGEQF
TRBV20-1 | SAPTSSKTGELF
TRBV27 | ASRVAARALGTDTQY
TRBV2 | ASRDRQGTNTGELF
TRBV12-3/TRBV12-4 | ASRETGATYEQY
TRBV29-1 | SVAIHPDTQY
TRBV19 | ASKGQGNSPLH
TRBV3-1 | ASSQKGVGEKLF
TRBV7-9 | ASSLGGTGPQH
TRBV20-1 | SASGQGTGEQY
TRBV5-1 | ASSHQRGSTDTQY
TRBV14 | ASKRTGANTGELF
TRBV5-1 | ASSRPGTGGSEAF
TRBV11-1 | ASSPHNLGANVLT
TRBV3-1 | ASSQVIVGYGYT
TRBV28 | ASRAPGYKTQY
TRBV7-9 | ASSHRGGEETQY
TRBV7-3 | ASSTTGGMNTEAF